Detailed here is one TCR beta chain. The antigen is unknown. TCRbeta library preparation incorporated unique molecular identifiers. TCRdb passed the PCR reads through MiXCR, listing each CDR3 protein once. Among 200,000 or so distinct CDR3 sequences listed, 5.5% to 7% were seen once. This CDR3 contains 15 residues. Trimming took off 0 bases at V and 2 bases at J, with 10 bases between the two ends. Germline V lookup: CDR1 SGHTA, CDR2 FQGNSA. The data stem from a study of T-cell reconstitution after alpha-beta-depleted transplantation in children. Whole-study results and caveats: Several hundred expanded graft clones reportedly gave rise to the alpha-beta T cells present about two months after transplant.

The sequence was obtained from a boy between 2 and 10 years old with acute lymphoblastic leukemia, due to receive a stem cell transplant. This specimen was PBMCs, taken before TCRalphabeta/CD19-depleted stem cell transplant. The V gene is TRBV7-2, the J gene TRBJ2-5; D is possibly TRBD1 or TRBD2 (5 bases each). CDR3 loop: CASSLARGAQETQYF. CDR3 bases: TGTGCCAGCAGCTTAGCGAGAGGGGCTCAAGAGACCCAGTACTTC.